This section outlines one TCR beta chain sequence together with its context. Trimming shortened V by 4 bases and J by 0 bases, and 14 bases separated the two germline ends. The CDR3 length is 15 residues. Germline CDR1 and CDR2: SGDLS and YYNGEE. Generated by immunoSEQ multiplex PCR, the TCRdb table keeps only in-frame clones and is missing some. The sample has approximately 70,000 clones; 85% to 90% are singletons. This specimen belongs to a study of blood T cell repertoires in COVID-19. Study details: Collection of acute and convalescent COVID-19 samples took place in the United States, Italy and Spain. From T cells, B-cell-depleted T cells, or PBMCs came the material, which was cDNA or gDNA.

The TCR comes from a woman of 80 years or more with active or convalescent COVID-19. The chain employs TRBV9 and TRBJ2-7; D remains ambiguous. What was sequenced was peripheral blood. The CDR3 spells CASSPDPWSSYEQYF. As DNA, the CDR3 is TGTGCCAGCAGCCCTGATCCCTGGAGCTCCTACGAGCAGTACTTC.